This T cell receptor (beta chain) is drawn from a study of identical twins. Whole-study results and caveats: Models underestimated how often monozygotic twins shared out-of-frame TCR alpha.

CDR3 length: 18 residues. Germline V gene data show CDR1 as LGHNT and CDR2 as FRNRAP. A remark on this clonotype: Its antigen is unidentified.

TCRdb re-called the 5' RACE reads through MiXCR, storing one row per CDR3 protein. This sample carries around 1.7 million distinct CDR3 sequences, roughly a third of them seen once, and the ten largest clones take approximately 0.29%. J is TRBJ2-1 and V is TRBV12-5, with D maybe TRBD1 (5 bases). Matching the DNA end better, TRBJ2-7 makes the J call doubtful. The source is a newborn girl in good health. The specimen sequenced was cord blood. The chain's CDR3 is CASGLVLRQGSSYNEQYF. The CDR3 DNA is TGTGCTAGTGGTTTGGTACTCCGGCAGGGTTCCTCCTACAATGAGCAGTACTTC.